This T cell receptor (beta chain) originates from a study of blood T cells in healthy people across ages. A second PCR, run for roughly 7 to 11 cycles, used a sample-barcoded 5' primer plus a J-beta primer mix. Using its own MiXCR run on the 5' RACE reads, TCRdb lists one record per CDR3 protein. The table records under 2,000,000 distinct CDR3 sequences, less than 50% of them present only once. Study-level results: When set beside aged donors, long-lived donors presented more naive CD4+ cells and higher diversity. A roughly linear fall in TCR beta diversity per million T cells was seen with increasing age.

V shed 6 bases and J shed 11 bases, with 17 bases lying between them. The CDR3 is 13 amino acids. Germline CDR1 DFQATT, CDR2 SNEGSKA (reference sequence). As for this clonotype: Its antigen is unidentified.

J is TRBJ1-6 and V is TRBV20-1; TRBD1 is a possible D gene (5 bases). The specimen sequenced was blood. The receptor was isolated from a woman in her 40s in good health. The CDR3 spells CSAQVAGGTPLHF. The CDR3 nucleotides are TGCAGTGCACAGGTGGCAGGAGGGACACCCCTCCACTTT.